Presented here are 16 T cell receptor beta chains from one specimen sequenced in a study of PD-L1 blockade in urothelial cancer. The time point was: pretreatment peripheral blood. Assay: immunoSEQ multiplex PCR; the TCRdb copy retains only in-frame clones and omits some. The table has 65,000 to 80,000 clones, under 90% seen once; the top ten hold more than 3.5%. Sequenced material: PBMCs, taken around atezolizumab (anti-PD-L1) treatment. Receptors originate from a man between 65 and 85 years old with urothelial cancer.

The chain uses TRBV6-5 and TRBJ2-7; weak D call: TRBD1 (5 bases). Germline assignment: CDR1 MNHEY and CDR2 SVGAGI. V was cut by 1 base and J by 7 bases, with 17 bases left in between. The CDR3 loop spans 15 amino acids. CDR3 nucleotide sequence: TGTGCCAGCAGTTACTTGGGGCAAAAATCGGGTGAGCAGTACTTC. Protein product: CASSYLGQKSGEQYF.

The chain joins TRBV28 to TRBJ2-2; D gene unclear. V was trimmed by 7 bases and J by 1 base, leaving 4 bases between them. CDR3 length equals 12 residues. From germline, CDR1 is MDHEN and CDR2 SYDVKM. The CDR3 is CASTQNTGELFF. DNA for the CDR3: TGTGCCAGCACACAGAACACCGGGGAGCTGTTTTTT.

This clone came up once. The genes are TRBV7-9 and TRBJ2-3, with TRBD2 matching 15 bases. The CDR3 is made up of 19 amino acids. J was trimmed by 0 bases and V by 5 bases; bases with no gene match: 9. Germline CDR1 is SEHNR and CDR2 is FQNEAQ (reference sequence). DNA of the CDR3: TGTGCCAGCAGCCAGGGGGGACTAGCGGGAGGAAAGAGCACAGATACGCAGTATTTT. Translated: CASSQGGLAGGKSTDTQYF. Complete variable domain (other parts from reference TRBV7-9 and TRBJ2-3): DTGVSQNPRHKITKRGQNVTFRCDPISEHNRLYWYRQTLGQGPEFLTYFQNEAQLEKSRLLSDRFSAERPKGSFSTLEIQRTEQGDSAMYLCASSQGGLAGGKSTDTQYFGPGTRLTVL.

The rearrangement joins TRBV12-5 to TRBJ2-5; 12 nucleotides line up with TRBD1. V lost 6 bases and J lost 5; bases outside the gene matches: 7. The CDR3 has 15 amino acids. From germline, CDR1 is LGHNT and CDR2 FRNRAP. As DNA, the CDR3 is TGTGCTAGTGGCAGCGGGACAGGGGGCCCGGAGACCCAGTACTTC. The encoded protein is CASGSGTGGPETQYF.

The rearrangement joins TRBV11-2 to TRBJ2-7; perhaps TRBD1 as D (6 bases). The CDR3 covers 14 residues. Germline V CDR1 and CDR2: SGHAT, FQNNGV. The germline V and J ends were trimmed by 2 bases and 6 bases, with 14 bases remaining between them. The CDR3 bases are TGTGCCAGCAGCTTAAGCCCAACAGGGAGCGAGCAGTACTTC. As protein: CASSLSPTGSEQYF.

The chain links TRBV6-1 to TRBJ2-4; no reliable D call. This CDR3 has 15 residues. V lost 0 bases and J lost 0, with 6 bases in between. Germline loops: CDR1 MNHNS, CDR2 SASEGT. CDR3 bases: TGTGCCAGCAGTGAAGCAGGAGTAGCCAAAAACATTCAGTACTTC. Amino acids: CASSEAGVAKNIQYF.

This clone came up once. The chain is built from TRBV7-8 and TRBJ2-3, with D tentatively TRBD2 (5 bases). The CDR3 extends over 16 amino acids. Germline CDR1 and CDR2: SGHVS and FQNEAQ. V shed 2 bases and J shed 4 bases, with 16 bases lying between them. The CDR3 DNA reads TGTGCCAGCAGCTTACGATCCGGGATTAGCGCAGATACGCAGTATTTT. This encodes CASSLRSGISADTQYF.

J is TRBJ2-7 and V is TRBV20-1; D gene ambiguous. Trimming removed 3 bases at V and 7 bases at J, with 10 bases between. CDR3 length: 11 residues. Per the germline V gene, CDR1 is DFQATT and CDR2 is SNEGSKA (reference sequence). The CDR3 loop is CSASHPEEQYF. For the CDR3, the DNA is TGCAGTGCTAGTCATCCCGAGGAGCAGTACTTC.

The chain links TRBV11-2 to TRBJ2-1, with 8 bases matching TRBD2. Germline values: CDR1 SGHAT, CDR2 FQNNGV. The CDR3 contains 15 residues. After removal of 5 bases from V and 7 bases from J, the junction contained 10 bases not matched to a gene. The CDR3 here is CASSLGGLVINEQFF. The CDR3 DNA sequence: TGTGCCAGCAGCCTAGGGGGACTAGTCATAAATGAGCAGTTCTTC.

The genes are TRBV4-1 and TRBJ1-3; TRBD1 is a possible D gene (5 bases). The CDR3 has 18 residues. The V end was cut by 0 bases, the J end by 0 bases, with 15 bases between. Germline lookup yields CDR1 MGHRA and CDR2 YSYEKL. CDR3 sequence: CASSQEALRQTSGNTIYF. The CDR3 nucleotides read TGCGCCAGCAGCCAAGAGGCCTTGCGACAGACCTCTGGAAACACCATATATTTT.

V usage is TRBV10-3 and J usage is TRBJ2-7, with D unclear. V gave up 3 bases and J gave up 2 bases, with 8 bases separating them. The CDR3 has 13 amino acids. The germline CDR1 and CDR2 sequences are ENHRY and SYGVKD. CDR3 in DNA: TGTGCCATCAGTGATAACGGAGCCTACGAGCAGTACTTC. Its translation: CAISDNGAYEQYF.

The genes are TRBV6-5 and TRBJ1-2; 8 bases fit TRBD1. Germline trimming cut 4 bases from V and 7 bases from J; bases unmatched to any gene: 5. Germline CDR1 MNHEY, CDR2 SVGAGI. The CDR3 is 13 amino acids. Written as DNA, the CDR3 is TGTGCCAGCAGTTCCCCAGGGGGCTCTGGCTACACCTTC. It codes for CASSSPGGSGYTF.

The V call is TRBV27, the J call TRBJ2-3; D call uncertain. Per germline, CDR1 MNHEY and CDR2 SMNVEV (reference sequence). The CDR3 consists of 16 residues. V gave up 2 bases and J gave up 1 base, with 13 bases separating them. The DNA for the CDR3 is TGTGCCAGCAGTTTACGTAGCAGAGGTGGCACAGATACGCAGTATTTT. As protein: CASSLRSRGGTDTQYF.

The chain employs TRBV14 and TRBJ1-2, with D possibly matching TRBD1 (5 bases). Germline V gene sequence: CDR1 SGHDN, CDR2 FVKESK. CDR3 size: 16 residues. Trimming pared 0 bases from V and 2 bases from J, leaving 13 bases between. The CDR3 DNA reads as TGTGCCAGCAGCCAAGAGGGACTTACCAGAAACTATGGCTACACCTTC. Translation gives CASSQEGLTRNYGYTF.

Here the CDR3 reads CASGTERNIQYF. The CDR3 nucleotides read TGTGCCTCCGGGACAGAGAGAAACATTCAGTACTTC. The V and J genes are TRBV10-3 and TRBJ2-4; 7 positions agree with TRBD1. This CDR3 spans 12 amino acids. V lost 11 bases and J lost 6; bases outside the gene matches: 7. The germline V gene encodes CDR1 ENHRY and CDR2 SYGVKD.

DNA of the CDR3: TGTGCCAGCAGCTTAGGCCTCGCGGCGCAAGAGACCCAGTACTTC. This encodes CASSLGLAAQETQYF. The rearrangement links TRBV11-3 to TRBJ2-5, with D unclear. CDR1 and CDR2 from the germline V gene are SGHNT and YENEEA. The germline V and J ends were trimmed by 1 base and 2 bases, with 11 bases remaining between them. The CDR3 spans 15 residues.